Listed below are T cell receptor beta chains from one sample, sequenced in a study of T cells after yellow fever vaccination. One entry per CDR3 protein results from TCRdb running MiXCR on the 5' RACE reads. The sample shows approximately 120,000 distinct CDR3 sequences, approximately 8.4% of them seen only once. This specimen consisted of CD8+ T cells sorted from PBMCs, obtained on the day of the yellow fever booster vaccination. All receptors come from a man younger than 35 who received the YFV17D yellow fever vaccine. CDR3s include the opening cysteine and the closing phenylalanine or tryptophan. Fields, in order: CDR3 length, D gene, J gene, V gene, clone size, CDR3 protein, CDR3 DNA. A D gene is named only where the DNA matches it firmly. Clone size is stated in some rows and not others, as once, few, many or a class when expanded.

>17|NA|TRBJ1-3|TRBV4-1|NA
CASSRVAGGMNGNTIYF
TGCGCCAGCAGCCGTGTAGCGGGGGGAATGAATGGAAACACCATATATTTT
>15|NA|TRBJ1-4|TRBV6-6|few
CASSYSTTTNEKLFF
TGTGCCAGCAGTTACTCGACAACAACTAATGAAAAACTGTTTTTT
>16|NA|TRBJ2-7|TRBV4-2|NA
CASSQTLGEDIYEQYF
TGTGCCAGCAGCCAAACCTTGGGAGAGGACATCTACGAGCAGTACTTC
>13|NA|TRBJ1-2|TRBV20-1|NA
CSARVTENYGYTF
TGCAGTGCTAGAGTAACAGAAAACTATGGCTACACCTTC
>11|NA|TRBJ2-3|TRBV4-1|many
CASSDGDTQYF
TGCGCCAGCAGCGACGGAGATACGCAGTATTTT
>17|TRBD1|TRBJ1-3|TRBV29-1|NA
CSVLDGTGGWSGNTIYF
TGCAGCGTATTAGACGGGACAGGGGGCTGGTCTGGAAACACCATATATTTT
>12|NA|TRBJ2-3|TRBV27|NA
CASSASTDTQYF
TGTGCCAGCAGTGCTAGCACAGATACGCAGTATTTT
>15|TRBD1|TRBJ1-5|TRBV20-1|few
CSARRTGAGNQPQHF
TGCAGTGCTAGGAGGACAGGGGCGGGCAATCAGCCCCAGCATTTT
>15|TRBD1|TRBJ1-5|TRBV20-1|few
CSARGWDRGIQPQHF
TGCAGTGCTAGAGGATGGGACAGGGGAATACAGCCCCAGCATTTT
>13|NA|TRBJ2-1|TRBV10-3|few
CAINGQRNNEQFF
TGTGCCATCAACGGACAGAGAAACAATGAGCAGTTCTTC
>13|NA|TRBJ2-7|TRBV27|few
CASGLTVNYEQYF
TGTGCCAGCGGATTGACAGTTAACTACGAGCAGTACTTC
>16|NA|TRBJ1-5|TRBV12-3/TRBV12-4|NA
CASSPGPQGSNQPQHF
TGTGCCAGCAGTCCTGGACCTCAGGGAAGCAATCAGCCCCAGCATTTT
>18|TRBD1|TRBJ1-3|TRBV7-9|few
CASSGGSGTDRSGNTIYF
TGTGCCAGCAGCGGGGGGTCCGGGACAGACCGCTCTGGAAACACCATATATTTT
>13|NA|TRBJ2-3|TRBV12-3/TRBV12-4|few
CASSFVVTDTQYF
TGTGCCAGCAGTTTTGTTGTTACAGATACGCAGTATTTT
>16|TRBD2|TRBJ2-1|TRBV7-7|NA
CASSQLAGGPHNEQFF
TGTGCCAGCAGCCAATTAGCGGGGGGGCCCCACAATGAGCAGTTCTTC
>14|NA|TRBJ2-1|TRBV10-3|few
CAISESRGGNEQFF
TGTGCCATCAGTGAGTCCAGGGGAGGCAATGAGCAGTTCTTC
>16|NA|TRBJ2-3|TRBV4-3|few
CASSHRLGGATDTQYF
TGCGCCAGCAGCCATCGTCTTGGGGGGGCCACAGATACGCAGTATTTT
>14|TRBD2|TRBJ2-7|TRBV29-1|few
CSAEGTSGVYEQYF
TGCAGCGCCGAAGGGACTAGCGGGGTCTACGAGCAGTACTTC
>12|TRBD1|TRBJ2-7|TRBV6-5|few
CASRTGLDEQYF
TGTGCCAGCAGGACAGGGCTCGACGAGCAGTACTTC
>17|NA|TRBJ1-5|TRBV24-1|few
CATSDSTAVYSNQPQHF
TGTGCCACCAGTGATTCGACGGCGGTTTATAGCAATCAGCCCCAGCATTTT
>14|TRBD1|TRBJ2-2|TRBV5-4|NA
CASSSGQGTGELFF
TGTGCCAGCAGCTCGGGACAGGGAACCGGGGAGCTGTTTTTT
>17|TRBD2|TRBJ2-5|TRBV28|NA
CASSPWRLAGGQETQYF
TGTGCCAGCAGTCCGTGGCGACTAGCGGGGGGCCAAGAGACCCAGTACTTC
>12|NA|TRBJ1-1|TRBV9|few
CASSGGETEAFF
TGTGCCAGCAGCGGAGGGGAGACTGAAGCTTTCTTT
>16|NA|TRBJ2-7|TRBV10-3|few
CAISELGRSGLYEQYF
TGTGCCATCAGTGAGCTTGGTAGGTCGGGTTTGTACGAGCAGTACTTC
>13|TRBD1|TRBJ1-5|TRBV12-3/TRBV12-4|NA
CASSQGGWEPQHF
TGTGCCAGCAGTCAGGGGGGGTGGGAGCCCCAGCATTTT
>14|NA|TRBJ2-7|TRBV4-1|NA
CASSMQVVAYEQYF
TGCGCCAGCAGCATGCAGGTAGTTGCCTACGAGCAGTACTTC
>15|NA|TRBJ1-1|TRBV6-5|few
CASSQNPRGGTEAFF
TGTGCCAGCAGTCAGAACCCCCGGGGGGGCACTGAAGCTTTCTTT
>13|NA|TRBJ1-5|TRBV19|few
CASTGGVDQPQHF
TGTGCCAGTACTGGGGGCGTAGATCAGCCCCAGCATTTT
>13|NA|TRBJ1-2|TRBV4-2|NA
CASSQLSGYGYTF
TGTGCCAGCAGCCAACTGAGTGGGTATGGCTACACCTTC
>12|NA|TRBJ2-3|TRBV7-8|few
CASTQSPDTQYF
TGTGCCAGCACACAGTCTCCAGATACGCAGTATTTT
>12|TRBD1|TRBJ1-2|TRBV28|NA
CASSDRGYGYTF
TGTGCCAGCAGTGACAGGGGGTATGGCTACACCTTC
>13|NA|TRBJ2-5|TRBV7-9|few
CASSLMSQETQYF
TGTGCCAGCAGCTTAATGTCACAAGAGACCCAGTACTTC
>17|TRBD1|TRBJ2-1|TRBV4-1|few
CASSQEAGTGAYNEQFF
TGCGCCAGCAGCCAAGAAGCCGGGACAGGGGCTTACAATGAGCAGTTCTTC
>16|NA|TRBJ2-7|TRBV11-2|NA
CASTWGGKGPPYEQYF
TGTGCCAGCACTTGGGGCGGGAAGGGGCCTCCCTACGAGCAGTACTTC
>14|NA|TRBJ1-2|TRBV7-6|many
CASSPVGGDRGYTF
TGTGCCAGCAGCCCAGTGGGAGGAGATCGGGGCTACACCTTC
>14|NA|TRBJ2-3|TRBV18|few
CASSDLDRTDTQYF
TGTGCCAGCTCCGATTTGGACCGAACAGATACGCAGTATTTT
>12|NA|TRBJ1-1|TRBV12-3/TRBV12-4|few
CASSLGVSEAFF
TGTGCCAGCAGTTTGGGGGTTTCTGAAGCTTTCTTT
>13|NA|TRBJ2-7|TRBV7-1|NA
CASSSWTPYEQYF
TGTGCCAGCAGCTCTTGGACCCCCTACGAGCAGTACTTC
>17|NA|TRBJ2-1|TRBV12-3/TRBV12-4|few
CASSFLGGLSSYNEQFF
TGTGCCAGCAGTTTTTTAGGAGGCCTGAGCTCCTACAATGAGCAGTTCTTC
>14|NA|TRBJ1-1|TRBV4-2|few
CASSQDYWEGEAFF
TGTGCCAGCAGCCAGGACTACTGGGAGGGTGAAGCTTTCTTT
>14|NA|TRBJ2-7|TRBV12-3/TRBV12-4|NA
CASSWPGKEYEQYF
TGTGCCAGCAGTTGGCCAGGGAAAGAGTACGAGCAGTACTTC
>14|TRBD2|TRBJ2-1|TRBV6-6|few
CASSPRGTYNEQFF
TGTGCCAGCAGTCCGCGGGGGACCTACAATGAGCAGTTCTTC
>14|TRBD1|TRBJ1-6|TRBV27|few
CASKTGQGHSPLHF
TGTGCCAGCAAAACAGGACAGGGTCATTCACCCCTCCACTTT
>16|NA|TRBJ2-5|TRBV6-5|NA
CASSYSPGAERETQYF
TGTGCCAGCAGTTACTCGCCAGGCGCCGAAAGGGAGACCCAGTACTTC
>19|NA|TRBJ1-2|TRBV5-1|few
CASSPAEGRDFYEDYGYTF
TGCGCCAGCAGCCCGGCCGAAGGCAGGGACTTCTACGAAGACTATGGCTACACCTTC
>15|TRBD1|TRBJ1-2|TRBV10-3|NA
CAITDRGAWDYGYTF
TGTGCCATCACTGACAGGGGGGCATGGGACTATGGCTACACCTTC
>16|NA|TRBJ2-2|TRBV11-2|many
CASSSYPGVRAGELFF
TGTGCCAGCAGCTCGTACCCTGGCGTCAGGGCAGGGGAGCTGTTTTTT
>14|NA|TRBJ2-3|TRBV21-1|few
CASSATGDGDTQYF
TGTGCCAGCAGCGCGACAGGGGATGGAGATACGCAGTATTTT
>13|NA|TRBJ2-1|TRBV4-1|NA
CASSQDAGHEQFF
TGCGCCAGCAGCCAAGATGCCGGGCACGAGCAGTTCTTC
>16|NA|TRBJ2-1|TRBV6-2/TRBV6-3|many
CASILGLTSSYNEQFF
TGTGCCAGCATCCTCGGACTGACGAGCTCCTACAATGAGCAGTTCTTC
>14|NA|TRBJ2-5|TRBV4-1|NA
CASSQYWGQETQYF
TGCGCCAGCAGCCAATATTGGGGCCAAGAGACCCAGTACTTC